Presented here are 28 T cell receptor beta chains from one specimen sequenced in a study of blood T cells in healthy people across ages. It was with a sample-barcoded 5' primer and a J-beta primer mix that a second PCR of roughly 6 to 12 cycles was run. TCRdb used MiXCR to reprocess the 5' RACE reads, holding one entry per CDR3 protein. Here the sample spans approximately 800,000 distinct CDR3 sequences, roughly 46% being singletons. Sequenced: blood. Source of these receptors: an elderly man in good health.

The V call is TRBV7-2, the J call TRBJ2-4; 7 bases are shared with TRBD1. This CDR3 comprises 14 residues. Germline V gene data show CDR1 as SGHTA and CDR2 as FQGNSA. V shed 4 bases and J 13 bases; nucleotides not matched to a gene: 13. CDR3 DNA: TGTGCCAGCAGCTCTAGATGGGGCACAGGGGAGCAGTACTTC. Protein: CASSSRWGTGEQYF.

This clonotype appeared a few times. CDR3 sequence reads: CSARAPPTYNEQFF. CDR3 nucleotide sequence: TGCAGTGCTAGAGCTCCCCCCACGTACAATGAGCAGTTCTTC. This chain connects TRBV20-1 to TRBJ2-1; D gene uncertain. Germline V gives CDR1 DFQATT, CDR2 SNEGSKA (reference sequence). The CDR3 runs 14 residues. V lost 1 base and J 4 bases, leaving 11 bases between the germline ends.

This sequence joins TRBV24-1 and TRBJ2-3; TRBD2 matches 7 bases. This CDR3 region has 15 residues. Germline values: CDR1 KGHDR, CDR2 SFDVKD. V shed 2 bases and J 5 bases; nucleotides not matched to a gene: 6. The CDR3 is CATSDSVGRLDTQYF. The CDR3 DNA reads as TGTGCCACCAGTGATTCGGTCGGGAGGTTAGATACGCAGTATTTT.

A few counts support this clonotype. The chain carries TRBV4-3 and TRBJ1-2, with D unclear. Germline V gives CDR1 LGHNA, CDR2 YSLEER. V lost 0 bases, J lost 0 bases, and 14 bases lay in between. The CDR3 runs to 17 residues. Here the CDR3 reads CASSQDSPGRANYGYTF. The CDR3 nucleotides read TGCGCCAGCAGCCAAGATTCTCCCGGGCGGGCTAACTATGGCTACACCTTC.

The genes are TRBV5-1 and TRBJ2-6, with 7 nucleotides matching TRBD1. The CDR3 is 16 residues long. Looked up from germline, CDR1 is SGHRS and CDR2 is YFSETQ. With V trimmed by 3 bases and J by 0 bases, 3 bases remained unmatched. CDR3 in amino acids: CASSSGQSSGANVLTF. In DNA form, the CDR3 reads TGCGCCAGCAGCTCGGGACAGTCCTCTGGGGCCAACGTCCTGACTTTC.

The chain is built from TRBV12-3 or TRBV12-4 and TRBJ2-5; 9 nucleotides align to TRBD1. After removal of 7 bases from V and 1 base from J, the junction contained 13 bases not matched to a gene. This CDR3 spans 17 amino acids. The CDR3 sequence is CASTALLGTGTQETQYF. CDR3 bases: TGTGCCAGCACCGCGCTCCTCGGGACAGGGACCCAAGAGACCCAGTACTTC.

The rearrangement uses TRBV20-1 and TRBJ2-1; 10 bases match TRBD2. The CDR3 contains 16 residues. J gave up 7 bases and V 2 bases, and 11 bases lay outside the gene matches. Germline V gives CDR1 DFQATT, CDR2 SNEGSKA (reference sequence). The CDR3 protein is CSARPATSGKGNEQFF. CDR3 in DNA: TGCAGTGCTAGACCCGCTACTAGCGGGAAGGGGAATGAGCAGTTCTTC.

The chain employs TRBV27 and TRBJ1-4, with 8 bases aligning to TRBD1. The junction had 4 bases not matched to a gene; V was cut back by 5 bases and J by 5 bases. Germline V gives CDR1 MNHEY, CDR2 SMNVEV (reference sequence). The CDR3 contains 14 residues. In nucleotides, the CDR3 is TGTGCCAGCAGTAAGGGACAGGCCAATGAAAAACTGTTTTTT. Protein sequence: CASSKGQANEKLFF.

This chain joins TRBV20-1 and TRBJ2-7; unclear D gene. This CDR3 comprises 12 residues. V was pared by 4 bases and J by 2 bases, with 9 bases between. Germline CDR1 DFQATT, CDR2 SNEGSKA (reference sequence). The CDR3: CSATVLTYEQYF. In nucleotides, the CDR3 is TGCAGTGCTACCGTTTTAACCTACGAGCAGTACTTC.

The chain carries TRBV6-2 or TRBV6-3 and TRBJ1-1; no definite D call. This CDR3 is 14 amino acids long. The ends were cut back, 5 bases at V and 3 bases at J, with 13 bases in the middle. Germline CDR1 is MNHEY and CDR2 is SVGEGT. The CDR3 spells CASSPLRLDTEAFF. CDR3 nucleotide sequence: TGTGCCAGCAGTCCCCTCCGTCTGGACACTGAAGCTTTCTTT.

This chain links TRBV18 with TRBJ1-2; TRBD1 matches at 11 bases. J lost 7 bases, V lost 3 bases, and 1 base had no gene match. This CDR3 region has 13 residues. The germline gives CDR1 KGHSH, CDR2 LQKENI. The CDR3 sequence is CASSPGQGVGYTF. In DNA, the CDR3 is TGTGCCAGCTCACCGGGACAGGGGGTTGGCTACACCTTC.

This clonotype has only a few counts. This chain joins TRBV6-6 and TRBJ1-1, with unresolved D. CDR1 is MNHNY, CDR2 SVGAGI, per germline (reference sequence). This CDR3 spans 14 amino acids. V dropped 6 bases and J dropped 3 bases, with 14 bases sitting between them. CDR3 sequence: CASRDFLRDTEAFF. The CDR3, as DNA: TGTGCCAGCAGGGATTTCCTGAGGGACACTGAAGCTTTCTTT.

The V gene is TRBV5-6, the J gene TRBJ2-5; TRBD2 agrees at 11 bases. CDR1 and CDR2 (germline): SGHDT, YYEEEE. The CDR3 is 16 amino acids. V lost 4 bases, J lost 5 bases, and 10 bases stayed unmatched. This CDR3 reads CASSQGLAEAGETQYF. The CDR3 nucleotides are TGTGCCAGCAGCCAGGGACTAGCGGAAGCGGGTGAGACCCAGTACTTC.

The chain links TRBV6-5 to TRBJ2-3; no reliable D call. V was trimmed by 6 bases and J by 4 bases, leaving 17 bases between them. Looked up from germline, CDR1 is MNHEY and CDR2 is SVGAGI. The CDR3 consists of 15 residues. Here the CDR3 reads CASSPSLWNPDTQYF. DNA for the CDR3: TGTGCCAGCAGCCCCTCCCTGTGGAATCCAGATACGCAGTATTTT.

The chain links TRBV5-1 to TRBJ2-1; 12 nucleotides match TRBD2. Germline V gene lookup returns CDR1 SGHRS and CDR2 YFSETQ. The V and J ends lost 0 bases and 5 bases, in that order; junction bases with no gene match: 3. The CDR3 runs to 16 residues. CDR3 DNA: TGCGCCAGCAGCTTGGGGGGACTAGCGGGTAACAATGAGCAGTTCTTC. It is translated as CASSLGGLAGNNEQFF.

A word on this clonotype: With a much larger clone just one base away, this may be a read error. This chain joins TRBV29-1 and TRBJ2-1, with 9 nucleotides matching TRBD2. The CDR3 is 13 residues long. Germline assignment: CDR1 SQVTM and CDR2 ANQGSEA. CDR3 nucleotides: TGCGGCGCCGGGGCTAGCGGGAACAATGAGCAGTTCTTC. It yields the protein CGAGASGNNEQFF.

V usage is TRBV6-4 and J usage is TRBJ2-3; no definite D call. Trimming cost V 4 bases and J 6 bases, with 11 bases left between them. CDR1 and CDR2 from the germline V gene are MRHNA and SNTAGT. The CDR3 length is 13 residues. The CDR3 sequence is CASSGSELDTQYF. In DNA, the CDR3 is TGTGCCAGCAGTGGCTCAGAGCTGGATACGCAGTATTTT.

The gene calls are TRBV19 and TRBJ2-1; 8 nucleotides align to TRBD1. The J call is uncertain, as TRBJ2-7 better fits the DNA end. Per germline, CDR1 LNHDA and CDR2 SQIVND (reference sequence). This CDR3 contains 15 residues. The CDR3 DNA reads TGTGCCAGTAGGCCGGTTTTCGGACAGGGCGGCGAGCAGTACTTC. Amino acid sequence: CASRPVFGQGGEQYF.

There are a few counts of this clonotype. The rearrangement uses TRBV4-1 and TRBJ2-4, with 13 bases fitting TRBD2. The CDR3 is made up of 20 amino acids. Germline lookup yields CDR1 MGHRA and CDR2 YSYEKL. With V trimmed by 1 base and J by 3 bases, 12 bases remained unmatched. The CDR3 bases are TGCGCCAGCAGCCAAGGGCTACTAGCGGGAGGGCCCTCGGTCAAAAACATTCAGTACTTC. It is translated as CASSQGLLAGGPSVKNIQYF.

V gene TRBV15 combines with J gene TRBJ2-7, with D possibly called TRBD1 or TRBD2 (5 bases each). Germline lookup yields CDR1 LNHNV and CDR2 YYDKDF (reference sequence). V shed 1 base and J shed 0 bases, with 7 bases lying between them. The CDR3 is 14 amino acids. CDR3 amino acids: CATSRGGTSYEQYF. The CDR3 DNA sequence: TGTGCCACCAGCAGAGGGGGGACCTCCTACGAGCAGTACTTC.

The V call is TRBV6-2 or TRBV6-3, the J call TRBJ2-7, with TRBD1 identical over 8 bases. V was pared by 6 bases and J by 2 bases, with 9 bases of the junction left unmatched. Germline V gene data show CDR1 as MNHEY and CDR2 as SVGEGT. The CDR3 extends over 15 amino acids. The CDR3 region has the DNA TGTGCCAGCAGCCAAGCTGGGACAGGTACCTACGAGCAGTACTTC. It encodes CASSQAGTGTYEQYF.

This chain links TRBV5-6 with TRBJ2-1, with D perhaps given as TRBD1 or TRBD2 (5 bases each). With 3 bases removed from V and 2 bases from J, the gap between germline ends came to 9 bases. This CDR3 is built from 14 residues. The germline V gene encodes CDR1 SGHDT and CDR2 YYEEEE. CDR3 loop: CASSWGSPYNEQFF. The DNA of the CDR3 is TGTGCCAGCAGCTGGGGGAGTCCCTACAATGAGCAGTTCTTC.

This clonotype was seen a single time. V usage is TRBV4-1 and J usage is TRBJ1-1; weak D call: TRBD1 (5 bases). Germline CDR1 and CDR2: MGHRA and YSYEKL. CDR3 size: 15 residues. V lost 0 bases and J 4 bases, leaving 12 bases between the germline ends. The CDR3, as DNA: TGCGCCAGCAGCCAAGAGCAGGGTGGAGGCACTGAAGCTTTCTTT. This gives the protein CASSQEQGGGTEAFF.

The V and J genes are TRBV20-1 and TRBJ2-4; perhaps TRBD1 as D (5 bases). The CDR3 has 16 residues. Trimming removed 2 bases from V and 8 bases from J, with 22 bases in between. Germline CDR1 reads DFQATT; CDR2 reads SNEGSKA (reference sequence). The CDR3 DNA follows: TGCAGTGCTAGAAGGGCAGGGTCCCCGTTAGTAGACATTCAGTACTTC. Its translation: CSARRAGSPLVDIQYF.

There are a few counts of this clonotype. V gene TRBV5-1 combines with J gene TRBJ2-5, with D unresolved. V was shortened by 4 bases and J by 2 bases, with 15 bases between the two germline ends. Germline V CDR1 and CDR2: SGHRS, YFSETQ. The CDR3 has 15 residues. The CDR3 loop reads CASSRGGPDQETQYF. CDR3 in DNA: TGCGCCAGCAGCCGCGGCGGCCCCGATCAAGAGACCCAGTACTTC.

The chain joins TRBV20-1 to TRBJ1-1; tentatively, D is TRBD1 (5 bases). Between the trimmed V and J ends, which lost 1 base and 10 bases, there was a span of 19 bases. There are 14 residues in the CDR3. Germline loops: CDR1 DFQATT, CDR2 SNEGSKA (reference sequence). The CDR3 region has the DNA TGCAGTGCTAGAGCCGGGACTGGAACTAATGGAGCTTTCTTT. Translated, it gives CSARAGTGTNGAFF.

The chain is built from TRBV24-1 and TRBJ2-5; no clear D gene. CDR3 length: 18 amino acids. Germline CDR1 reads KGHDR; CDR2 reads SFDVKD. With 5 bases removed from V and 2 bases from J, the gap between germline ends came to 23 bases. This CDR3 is CATSGTIGSREKQETQYF. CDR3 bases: TGTGCCACCAGTGGTACGATCGGTTCGAGAGAGAAGCAAGAGACCCAGTACTTC.

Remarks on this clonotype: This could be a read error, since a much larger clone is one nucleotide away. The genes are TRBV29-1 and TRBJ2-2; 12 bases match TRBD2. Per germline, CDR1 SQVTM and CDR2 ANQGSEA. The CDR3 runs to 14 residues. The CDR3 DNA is TGCAGCGTTGGGACTAGCGGGAAGGGCGGGGCGCTGTTTTTT. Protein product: CSVGTSGKGGALFF.